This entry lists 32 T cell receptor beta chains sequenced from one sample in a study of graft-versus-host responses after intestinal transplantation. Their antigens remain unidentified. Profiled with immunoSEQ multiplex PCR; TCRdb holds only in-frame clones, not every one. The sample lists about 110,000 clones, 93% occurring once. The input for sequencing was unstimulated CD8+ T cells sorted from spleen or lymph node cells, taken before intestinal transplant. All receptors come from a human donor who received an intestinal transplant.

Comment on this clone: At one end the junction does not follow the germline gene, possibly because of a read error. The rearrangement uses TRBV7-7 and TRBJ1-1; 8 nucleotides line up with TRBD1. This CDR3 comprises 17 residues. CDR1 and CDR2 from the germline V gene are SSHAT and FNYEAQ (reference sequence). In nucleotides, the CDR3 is TGTGCTAGCAGCTATTCCGGACAGGGAAGATACCCCACTGAAGCTTTCTTT. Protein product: CASSYSGQGRYPTEAFF.

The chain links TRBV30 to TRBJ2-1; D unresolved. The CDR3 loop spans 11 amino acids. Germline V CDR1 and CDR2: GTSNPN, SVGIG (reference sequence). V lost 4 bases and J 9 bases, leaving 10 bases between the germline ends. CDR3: CAWKDVGEQFF. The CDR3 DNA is TGTGCCTGGAAGGACGTGGGTGAGCAGTTCTTC.

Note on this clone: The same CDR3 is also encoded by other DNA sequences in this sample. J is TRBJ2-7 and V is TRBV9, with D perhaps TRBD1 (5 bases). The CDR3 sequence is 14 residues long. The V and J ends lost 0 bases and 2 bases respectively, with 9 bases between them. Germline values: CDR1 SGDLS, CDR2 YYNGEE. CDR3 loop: CASSVGDSPYEQYF. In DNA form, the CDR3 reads TGTGCCAGCAGCGTAGGCGACAGCCCCTACGAGCAGTACTTC.

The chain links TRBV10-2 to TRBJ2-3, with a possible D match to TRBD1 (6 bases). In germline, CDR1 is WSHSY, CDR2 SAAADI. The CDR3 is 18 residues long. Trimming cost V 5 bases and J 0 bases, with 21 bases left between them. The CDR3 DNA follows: TGCGCCAGCAGTAATCACAAACAGGGCGCCTCTAGCACAGATACGCAGTATTTT. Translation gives CASSNHKQGASSTDTQYF.

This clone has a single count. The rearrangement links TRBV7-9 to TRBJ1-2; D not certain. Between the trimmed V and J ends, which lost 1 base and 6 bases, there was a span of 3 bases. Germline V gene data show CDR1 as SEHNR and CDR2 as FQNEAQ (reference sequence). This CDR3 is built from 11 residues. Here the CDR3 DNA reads TGTGCCAGCAGCTTAGAGGATGGCTACACCTTC. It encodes CASSLEDGYTF.

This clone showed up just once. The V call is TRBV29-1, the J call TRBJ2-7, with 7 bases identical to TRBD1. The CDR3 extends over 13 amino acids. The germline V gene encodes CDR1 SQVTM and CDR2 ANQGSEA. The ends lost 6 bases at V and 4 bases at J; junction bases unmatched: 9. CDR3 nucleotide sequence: TGCAGCGTCGCGACAGGGTCTTTTTACGAGCAGTACTTC. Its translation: CSVATGSFYEQYF.

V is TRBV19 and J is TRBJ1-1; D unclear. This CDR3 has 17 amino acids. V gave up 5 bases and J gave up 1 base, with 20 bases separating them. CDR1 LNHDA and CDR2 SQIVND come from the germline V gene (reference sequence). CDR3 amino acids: CASSEAGHIFRNTEAFF. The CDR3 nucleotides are TGTGCCAGTAGTGAAGCGGGCCATATCTTCCGGAACACTGAAGCTTTCTTT.

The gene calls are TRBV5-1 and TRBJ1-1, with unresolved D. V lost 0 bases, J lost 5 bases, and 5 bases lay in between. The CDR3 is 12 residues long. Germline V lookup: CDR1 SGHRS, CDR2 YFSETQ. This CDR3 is CASSLGQTEAFF. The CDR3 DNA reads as TGCGCCAGCAGCTTGGGGCAGACTGAAGCTTTCTTT.

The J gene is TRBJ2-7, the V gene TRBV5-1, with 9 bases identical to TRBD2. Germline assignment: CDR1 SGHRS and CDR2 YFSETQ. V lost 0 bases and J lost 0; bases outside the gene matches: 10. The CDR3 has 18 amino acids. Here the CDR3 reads CASSLAWEATSGSYEQYF. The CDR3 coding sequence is TGCGCCAGCAGCTTGGCCTGGGAGGCGACTAGCGGCTCCTACGAGCAGTACTTC.

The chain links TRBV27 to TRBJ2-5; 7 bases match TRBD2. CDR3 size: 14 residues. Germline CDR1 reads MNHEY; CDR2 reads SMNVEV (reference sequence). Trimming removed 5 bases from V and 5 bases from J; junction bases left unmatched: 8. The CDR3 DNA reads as TGTGCCAGCAGTCCAGGACTAGGCCGCGAGACCCAGTACTTC. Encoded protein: CASSPGLGRETQYF.

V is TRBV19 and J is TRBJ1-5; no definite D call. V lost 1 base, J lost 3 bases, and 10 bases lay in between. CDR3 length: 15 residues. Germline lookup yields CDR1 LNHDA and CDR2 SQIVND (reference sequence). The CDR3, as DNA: TGTGCCAGTAGTATAGTGAAAGCTTACAATCAGCCCCAGCATTTT. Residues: CASSIVKAYNQPQHF.

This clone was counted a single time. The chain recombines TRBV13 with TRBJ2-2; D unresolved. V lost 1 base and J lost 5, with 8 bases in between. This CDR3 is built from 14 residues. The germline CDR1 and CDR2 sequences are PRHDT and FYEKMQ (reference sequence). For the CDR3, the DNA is TGTGCCAGCAGCTTAGAGCTAGAAACCGGGGAGCTGTTTTTT. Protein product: CASSLELETGELFF.

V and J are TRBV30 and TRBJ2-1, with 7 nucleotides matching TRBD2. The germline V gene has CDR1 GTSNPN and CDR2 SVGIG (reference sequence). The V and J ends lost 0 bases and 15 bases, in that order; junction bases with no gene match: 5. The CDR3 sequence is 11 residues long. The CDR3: CAWSVGGRGFF. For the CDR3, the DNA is TGTGCCTGGAGTGTGGGGGGGAGGGGGTTCTTC.

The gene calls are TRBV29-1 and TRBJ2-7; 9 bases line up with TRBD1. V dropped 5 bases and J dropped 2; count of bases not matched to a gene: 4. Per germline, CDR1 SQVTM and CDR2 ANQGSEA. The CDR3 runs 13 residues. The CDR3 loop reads CSVLGQGPYEQYF. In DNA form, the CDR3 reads TGCAGCGTTTTAGGACAGGGGCCCTACGAGCAGTACTTC.

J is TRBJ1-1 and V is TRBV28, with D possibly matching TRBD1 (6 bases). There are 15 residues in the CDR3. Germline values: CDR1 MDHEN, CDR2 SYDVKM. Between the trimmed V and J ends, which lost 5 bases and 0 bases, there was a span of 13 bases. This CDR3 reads CASSPRQVVNTEAFF. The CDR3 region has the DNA TGTGCCAGCAGTCCCCGACAGGTGGTGAACACTGAAGCTTTCTTT.

The CDR3 loop is CASSFMGTQYF. Written as DNA, the CDR3 is TGTGCCAGCAGCTTTATGGGGACCCAGTACTTC. The V and J genes are TRBV11-2 and TRBJ2-5, with D unclear. CDR3 length equals 11 residues. CDR1 is SGHAT, CDR2 FQNNGV, per germline. Trimming cost V 3 bases and J 7 bases, with 6 bases left between them.

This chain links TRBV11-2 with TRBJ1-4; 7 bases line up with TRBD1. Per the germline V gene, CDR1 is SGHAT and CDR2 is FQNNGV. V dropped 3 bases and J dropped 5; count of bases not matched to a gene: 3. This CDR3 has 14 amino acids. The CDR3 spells CASSLVGQNEKLFF. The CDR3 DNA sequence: TGTGCCAGCAGCTTGGTGGGACAGAATGAAAAACTGTTTTTT.

CDR3 protein: CASSLALEKLFF. The CDR3 region has the DNA TGTGCCAGCTCACTAGCTCTTGAAAAACTGTTTTTT. The chain carries TRBV18 and TRBJ1-4; D is uncertain. CDR3 length: 12 amino acids. Per germline, CDR1 KGHSH and CDR2 LQKENI. Trimming cost V 4 bases and J 7 bases, with 7 bases left between them.

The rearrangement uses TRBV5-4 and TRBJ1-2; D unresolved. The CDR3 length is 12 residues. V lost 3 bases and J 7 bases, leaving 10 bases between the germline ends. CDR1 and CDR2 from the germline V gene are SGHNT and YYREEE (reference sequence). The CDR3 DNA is TGTGCCAGCAGCTCTGGTTTACCTGGCTACACCTTC. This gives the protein CASSSGLPGYTF. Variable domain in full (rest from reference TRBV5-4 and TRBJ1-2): ETGVTQSPTHLIKTRGQQVTLRCSSQSGHNTVSWYQQALGQGPQFIFQYYREEENGRGNFPPRFSGLQFPNYSSELNVNALELDDSALYLCASSSGLPGYTFGSGTRLTVV.

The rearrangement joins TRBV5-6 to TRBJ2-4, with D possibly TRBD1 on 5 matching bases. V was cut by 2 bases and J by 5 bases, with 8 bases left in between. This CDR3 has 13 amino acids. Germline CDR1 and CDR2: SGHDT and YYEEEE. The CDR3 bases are TGTGCCAGCAGCTTATCCAGGGAAAACATTCAGTACTTC. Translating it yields CASSLSRENIQYF.

The CDR3 protein is CASSSDSDNYGYTF. In nucleotides, the CDR3 is TGTGCCAGCAGCTCGGACAGCGATAACTATGGCTACACCTTC. The gene calls are TRBV28 and TRBJ1-2, with D possibly matching TRBD1 (6 bases). Per the germline V gene, CDR1 is MDHEN and CDR2 is SYDVKM. The V and J ends lost 6 bases and 1 base respectively, with 12 bases between them. The CDR3 contains 14 residues.

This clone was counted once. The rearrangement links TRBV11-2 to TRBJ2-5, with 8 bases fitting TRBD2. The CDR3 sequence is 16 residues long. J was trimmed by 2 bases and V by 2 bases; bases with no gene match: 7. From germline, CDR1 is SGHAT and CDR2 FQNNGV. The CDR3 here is CASSLLSGRGQETQYF. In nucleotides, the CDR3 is TGTGCCAGCAGCTTACTAAGCGGGAGAGGTCAAGAGACCCAGTACTTC. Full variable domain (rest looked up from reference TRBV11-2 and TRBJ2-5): EAGVAQSPRYKIIEKRQSVAFWCNPISGHATLYWYQQILGQGPKLLIQFQNNGVVDDSQLPKDRFSAERLKGVDSTLKIQPAKLEDSAVYLCASSLLSGRGQETQYFGPGTRLLVL.

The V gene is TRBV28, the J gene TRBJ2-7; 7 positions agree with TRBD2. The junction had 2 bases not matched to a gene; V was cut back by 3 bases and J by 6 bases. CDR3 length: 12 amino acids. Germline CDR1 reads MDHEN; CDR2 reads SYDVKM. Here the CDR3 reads CASSFGGGEQYF. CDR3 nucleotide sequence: TGTGCCAGCAGTTTTGGGGGGGGCGAGCAGTACTTC.

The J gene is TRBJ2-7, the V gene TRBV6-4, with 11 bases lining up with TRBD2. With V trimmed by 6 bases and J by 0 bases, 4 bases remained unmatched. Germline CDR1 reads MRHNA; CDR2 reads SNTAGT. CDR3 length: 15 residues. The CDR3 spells CASSKTSGSSYEQYF. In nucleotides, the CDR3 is TGTGCCAGCAGCAAAACTAGCGGGAGCTCCTACGAGCAGTACTTC.

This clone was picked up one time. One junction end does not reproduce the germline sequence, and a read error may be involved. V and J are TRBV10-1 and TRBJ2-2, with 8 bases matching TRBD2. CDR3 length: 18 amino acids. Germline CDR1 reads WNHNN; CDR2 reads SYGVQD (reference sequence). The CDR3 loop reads CASSDPEEDSGNSGELFF. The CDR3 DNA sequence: TGCGCCAGCAGTGACCCCGAAGAGGATAGCGGGAACTCCGGGGAGCTGTTTTTT.

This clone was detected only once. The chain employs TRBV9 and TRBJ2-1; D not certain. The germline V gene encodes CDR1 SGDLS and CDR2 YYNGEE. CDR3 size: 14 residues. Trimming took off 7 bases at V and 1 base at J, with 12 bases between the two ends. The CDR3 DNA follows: TGTGCCAGCCAGCAGGTTAGTTCCTACAATGAGCAGTTCTTC. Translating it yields CASQQVSSYNEQFF.

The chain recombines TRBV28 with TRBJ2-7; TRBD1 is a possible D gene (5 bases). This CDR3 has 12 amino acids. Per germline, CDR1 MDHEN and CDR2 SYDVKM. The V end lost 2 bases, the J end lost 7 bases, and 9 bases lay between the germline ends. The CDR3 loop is CASSLKGREQYF. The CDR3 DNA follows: TGTGCCAGCAGTTTAAAGGGGCGGGAGCAGTACTTC.

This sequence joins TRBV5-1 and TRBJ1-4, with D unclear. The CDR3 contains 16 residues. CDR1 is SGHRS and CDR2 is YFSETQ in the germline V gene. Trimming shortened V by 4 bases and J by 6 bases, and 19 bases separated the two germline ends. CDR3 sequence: CASSDNILRKDEKLFF. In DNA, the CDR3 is TGCGCCAGCAGCGATAATATCCTCAGGAAGGATGAAAAACTGTTTTTT.

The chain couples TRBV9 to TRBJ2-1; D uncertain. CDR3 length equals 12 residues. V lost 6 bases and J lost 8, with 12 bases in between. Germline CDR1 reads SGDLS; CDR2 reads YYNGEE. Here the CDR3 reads CASNPGFDEQFF. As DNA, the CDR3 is TGTGCCAGCAATCCCGGCTTTGATGAGCAGTTCTTC.

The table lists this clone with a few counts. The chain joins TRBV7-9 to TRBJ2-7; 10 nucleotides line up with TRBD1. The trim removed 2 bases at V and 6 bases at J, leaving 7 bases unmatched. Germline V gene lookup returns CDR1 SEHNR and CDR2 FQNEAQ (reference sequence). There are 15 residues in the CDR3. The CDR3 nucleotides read TGTGCCAGCAGCTTATTCGACAGGGGGCCGTCCGAGCAGTACTTC. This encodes CASSLFDRGPSEQYF.

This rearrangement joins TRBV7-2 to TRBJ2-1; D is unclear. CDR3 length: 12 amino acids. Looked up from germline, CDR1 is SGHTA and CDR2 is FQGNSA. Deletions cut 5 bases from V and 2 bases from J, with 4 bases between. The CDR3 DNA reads TGTGCCAGCAGCATCCCCTACAATGAGCAGTTCTTC. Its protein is CASSIPYNEQFF.

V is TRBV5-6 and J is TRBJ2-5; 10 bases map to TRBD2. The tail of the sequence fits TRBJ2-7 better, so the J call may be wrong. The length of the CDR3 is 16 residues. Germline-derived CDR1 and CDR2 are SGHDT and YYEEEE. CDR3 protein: CASSAGSSGGSYEQYF. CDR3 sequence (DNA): TGTGCCAGCAGCGCCGGCAGTAGCGGGGGGTCCTACGAGCAGTACTTC.